The 20 T cell receptor beta chains in this list originate from one sample, sequenced in a study of CD8+ T cells in alopecia areata. Sequencing relied on a cDNA template that was reverse transcribed from extracted RNA. Only in-frame clones appear in the TCRdb table, and some are missing; sequencing was by immunoSEQ multiplex PCR. Of 100,000 to 150,000 clones listed, roughly two fifths are singletons. The specimen sequenced was CD4+ T cells sorted from blood. All receptors derive from a human donor with alopecia areata.

This clone showed up just a few times. This chain uses TRBV2 with TRBJ2-5, with 7 nucleotides matching TRBD2. The CDR3 is 15 residues long. Germline V CDR1 and CDR2: SNHLY, FYNNEI. V lost 8 bases to trimming and J lost 5 bases; unmatched junction nucleotides: 14. The CDR3 is CASGGRQGGTETQYF. The CDR3 coding sequence is TGTGCCAGCGGAGGGAGGCAGGGAGGGACGGAGACCCAGTACTTC.

V usage is TRBV29-1 and J usage is TRBJ2-7; 10 positions match TRBD1. The V and J ends lost 3 bases and 5 bases, in that order; junction bases with no gene match: 4. Looked up from germline, CDR1 is SQVTM and CDR2 is ANQGSEA. The CDR3 has 13 residues. The CDR3 nucleotides are TGCAGCGTTGAGCCGGACAGGGGGAACGAGCAGTACTTC. Translated: CSVEPDRGNEQYF.

This clone was counted between two and nine times. J is TRBJ1-2 and V is TRBV29-1; TRBD1 is a possible D gene (6 bases). Germline CDR1 and CDR2: SQVTM and ANQGSEA. Trimming cost V 6 bases and J 7 bases, with 21 bases left between them. The CDR3 extends over 14 amino acids. In nucleotides, the CDR3 is TGCAGCGTCGCAACGCGGACAGAAGGGAGTGGCTACACCTTC. Residues: CSVATRTEGSGYTF.

This clone was counted a few times. The V and J genes are TRBV28 and TRBJ2-5; D is perhaps TRBD2 (6 bases). V dropped 2 bases and J dropped 5 bases, with 12 bases sitting between them. This CDR3 contains 14 residues. Germline CDR1 is MDHEN and CDR2 is SYDVKM. CDR3 in DNA: TGTGCCAGCAGTTTAGCGGGATCTCGGGAGACCCAGTACTTC. Its protein product is CASSLAGSRETQYF. Full variable domain (missing parts from reference TRBV28 and TRBJ2-5): DVKVTQSSRYLVKRTGEKVFLECVQDMDHENMFWYRQDPGLGLRLIYFSYDVKMKEKGDIPEGYSVSREKKERFSLILESASTNQTSMYLCASSLAGSRETQYFGPGTRLLVL.

The gene calls are TRBV7-8 and TRBJ1-5, with a tentative D call TRBD1 (6 bases). The CDR3 runs 14 residues. The germline V and J ends were trimmed by 8 bases and 5 bases, with 16 bases remaining between them. Germline V lookup: CDR1 SGHVS, CDR2 FQNEAQ. CDR3 DNA: TGTGCCAGCGCCCCAAGGGGGTTTGATCAGCCCCAGCATTTT. Amino acids: CASAPRGFDQPQHF.

The chain joins TRBV30 to TRBJ2-7, with D perhaps matching TRBD1 or TRBD2 (5 bases each). Germline assignment: CDR1 GTSNPN and CDR2 SVGIG (reference sequence). V lost 3 bases to trimming and J lost 6 bases, with 18 bases between them. The CDR3 has 14 residues. The CDR3, as DNA: TGTGCCTGGAGGGGGGACGGTGCCGGGGCCGAGCAGTACTTC. Protein: CAWRGDGAGAEQYF. Drawing the rest from reference TRBV30 and TRBJ2-7, the complete variable domain is SQTIHQWPATLVQPVGSPLSLECTVEGTSNPNLYWYRQAAGRGLQLLFYSVGIGQISSEVPQNLSASRPQDRQFILSSKKLLLSDSGFYLCAWRGDGAGAEQYFGPGTRLTVT.

The chain has TRBV5-1 and TRBJ2-7, with D uncertain. CDR1 and CDR2 from the germline V gene are SGHRS and YFSETQ. Trimming took 4 bases from V and 2 from J, leaving 16 bases between them. The CDR3 consists of 15 residues. CDR3 nucleotide sequence: TGCGCCAGCAGCCCGAGAGAATCCCGGCCCTACGAGCAGTACTTC. Translation: CASSPRESRPYEQYF.

Comments on this clone: Since a much larger clone is just one base distant, this may be a read error. The gene calls are TRBV14 and TRBJ2-3; a weak D match, TRBD1 (6 bases). CDR1 is SGHDN and CDR2 is FVKESK in the germline V gene. With 4 bases removed from V and 5 bases from J, the gap between germline ends came to 7 bases. The CDR3 has 12 amino acids. In nucleotides, the CDR3 is TGTGCCAGCAGCCCCAGGGGAGATACGCAGTATTTT. Protein: CASSPRGDTQYF.

This clone was picked up one time. V usage is TRBV6-6 and J usage is TRBJ2-1; perhaps TRBD2 as D (5 bases). Germline V lookup: CDR1 MNHNY, CDR2 SVGAGI (reference sequence). This CDR3 comprises 13 residues. Trimming took off 11 bases at V and 9 bases at J, with 20 bases between the two ends. The CDR3 region is CAVARPGGGEQFF. CDR3 DNA sequence: TGTGCCGTTGCCCGGCCGGGTGGAGGTGAGCAGTTCTTC.

V gene TRBV30 combines with J gene TRBJ2-1, with D tentatively TRBD2 (5 bases). Germline values: CDR1 GTSNPN, CDR2 SVGIG (reference sequence). The length of the CDR3 is 12 residues. Trimming shortened V by 2 bases and J by 6 bases, and 8 bases separated the two germline ends. The CDR3 DNA reads TGTGCCTGGAGTCCTAGCCCCAATGAGCAGTTCTTC. Its translation is CAWSPSPNEQFF.

On this clone itself: The junction shows a germline mismatch at one end, possibly a read error. The CDR3 loop reads CGGALRDEAFF. For the CDR3, the DNA is TGTGGCGGGGCCCTAAGGGATGAAGCTTTCTTT. This chain links TRBV29-1 with TRBJ1-1; D may be TRBD1 (5 bases). This CDR3 comprises 11 residues. CDR1 is SQVTM and CDR2 is ANQGSEA in the germline V gene.

This chain connects TRBV29-1 to TRBJ1-2; 8 nucleotides line up with TRBD1. Germline V CDR1 and CDR2: SQVTM, ANQGSEA. V was clipped by 7 bases and J by 5 bases; unmatched bases: 12. The CDR3 loop spans 14 amino acids. CDR3 protein: CSAQDRDLYYGYTF. The CDR3 bases are TGCAGCGCACAGGACAGGGACCTATATTATGGCTACACCTTC.

The J gene is TRBJ2-3, the V gene TRBV29-1; D not resolved. The germline CDR1 and CDR2 sequences are SQVTM and ANQGSEA. With 5 bases removed from V and 3 bases from J, the gap between germline ends came to 15 bases. This CDR3 spans 14 amino acids. In nucleotides, the CDR3 is TGCAGCGTTCAGAGGTTGTCGTGGACAGATACGCAGTATTTT. Translated: CSVQRLSWTDTQYF.

The chain combines TRBV5-6 with TRBJ2-2, with D perhaps TRBD1 (5 bases). Trimming stripped 1 base from V and 1 base from J, with 17 bases between. There are 18 residues in the CDR3. CDR1 and CDR2 from the germline V gene are SGHDT and YYEEEE. DNA for the CDR3: TGTGCCAGCAGCTTGACCTCCTGGACAAACCTGAACACCGGGGAGCTGTTTTTT. Its protein is CASSLTSWTNLNTGELFF.

This clone is a singleton in its sample. The chain uses TRBV30 and TRBJ2-1; perhaps TRBD2 as D (6 bases). CDR1 GTSNPN and CDR2 SVGIG come from the germline V gene (reference sequence). Deletions cut 1 base from V and 10 bases from J, with 11 bases between. The CDR3 contains 12 residues. CDR3 bases: TGTGCCTGGAGTGGGGGTCTAGCGGAGCAGTTCTTC. Amino acid sequence: CAWSGGLAEQFF.

The chain couples TRBV5-1 to TRBJ1-5; maybe TRBD1 (5 bases). Germline CDR1 reads SGHRS; CDR2 reads YFSETQ. This CDR3 is 15 amino acids long. Between the trimmed V and J ends, which lost 0 bases and 4 bases, there was a span of 11 bases. CDR3 protein: CASSLAGTGNQPQHF. CDR3 in DNA: TGCGCCAGCAGCTTGGCAGGGACCGGGAATCAGCCCCAGCATTTT.

This rearrangement joins TRBV29-1 to TRBJ2-1; maybe TRBD1 (5 bases). This CDR3 has 11 amino acids. Germline CDR1 and CDR2: SQVTM and ANQGSEA. The ends were cut back, 5 bases at V and 8 bases at J, with 10 bases in the middle. In DNA, the CDR3 is TGCAGCGTTCTAGGGGTCGATGAGCAGTTCTTC. Translated, it gives CSVLGVDEQFF.

The V gene is TRBV30, the J gene TRBJ2-2; either TRBD1 or TRBD2 may fit D (5 bases each). V dropped 6 bases and J dropped 3 bases, with 11 bases sitting between them. The CDR3 runs 13 residues. Germline CDR1 is GTSNPN and CDR2 is SVGIG (reference sequence). The CDR3 reads CACTGRHTGELFF. DNA of the CDR3: TGTGCCTGTACGGGACGTCACACCGGGGAGCTGTTTTTT.

This clone was counted between two and nine times. The chain joins TRBV29-1 to TRBJ2-2; D unresolved. Trimming cost V 3 bases and J 1 base, with 9 bases left between them. The CDR3 sequence is 14 residues long. CDR1 is SQVTM, CDR2 ANQGSEA, per germline. CDR3 in amino acids: CSVERQLNTGELFF. In DNA form, the CDR3 reads TGCAGCGTTGAGCGGCAGCTGAACACCGGGGAGCTGTTTTTT.

In this sample, this clone turned up once. This chain links TRBV28 with TRBJ2-5; D remains unclear. Per germline, CDR1 MDHEN and CDR2 SYDVKM. The CDR3 is made up of 14 amino acids. The V and J ends lost 3 bases and 3 bases respectively, with 11 bases between them. CDR3 bases: TGTGCCAGCAGTTTCGGAGTGTCAGAAGAGACCCAGTACTTC. Its protein is CASSFGVSEETQYF.